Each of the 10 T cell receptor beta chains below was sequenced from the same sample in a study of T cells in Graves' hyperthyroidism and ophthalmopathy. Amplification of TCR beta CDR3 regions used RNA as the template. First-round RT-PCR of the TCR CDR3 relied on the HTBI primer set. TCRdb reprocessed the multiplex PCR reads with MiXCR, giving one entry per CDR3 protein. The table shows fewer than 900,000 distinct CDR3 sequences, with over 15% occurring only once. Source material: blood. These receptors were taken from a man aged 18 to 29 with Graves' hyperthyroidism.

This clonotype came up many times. The CDR3 DNA sequence: TGTGCCAGCAGTTTAAGAGGGCGTAGCGCAGATACGCAGTATTTT. Translated: CASSLRGRSADTQYF. The chain uses TRBV27 and TRBJ2-3, with a tentative D call TRBD2 (5 bases). This CDR3 contains 15 residues. CDR1 and CDR2 from the germline V gene are MNHEY and SMNVEV (reference sequence). V dropped 2 bases and J dropped 4 bases, with 13 bases sitting between them.

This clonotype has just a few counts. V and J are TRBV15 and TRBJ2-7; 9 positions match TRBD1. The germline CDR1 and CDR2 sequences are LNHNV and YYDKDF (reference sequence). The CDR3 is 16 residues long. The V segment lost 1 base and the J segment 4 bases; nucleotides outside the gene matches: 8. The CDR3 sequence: CATSRGLGTGSYEQYF. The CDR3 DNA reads TGTGCCACCAGCAGAGGCCTAGGGACAGGGAGTTACGAGCAGTACTTC. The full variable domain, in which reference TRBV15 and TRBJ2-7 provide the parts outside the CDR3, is DAMVIQNPRYQVTQFGKPVTLSCSQTLNHNVMYWYQQKSSQAPKLLFHYYDKDFNNEADTPDNFQSRRPNTSFCFLDIRSPGLGDTAMYLCATSRGLGTGSYEQYFGPGTRLTVT.

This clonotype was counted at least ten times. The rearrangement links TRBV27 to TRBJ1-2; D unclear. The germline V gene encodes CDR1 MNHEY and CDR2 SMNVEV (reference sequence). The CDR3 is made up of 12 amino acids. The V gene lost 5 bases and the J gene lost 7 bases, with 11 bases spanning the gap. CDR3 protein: CASSNLGSGYTF. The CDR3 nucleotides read TGTGCCAGCAGTAATCTAGGGAGTGGCTACACCTTC.

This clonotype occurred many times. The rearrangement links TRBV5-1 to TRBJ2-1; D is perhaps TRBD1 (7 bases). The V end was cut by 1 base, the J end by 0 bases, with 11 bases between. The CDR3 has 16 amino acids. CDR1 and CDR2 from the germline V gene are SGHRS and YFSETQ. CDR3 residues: CASSLSGGSSYNEQFF. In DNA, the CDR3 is TGCGCCAGCAGCTTGTCAGGGGGGAGCTCCTACAATGAGCAGTTCTTC. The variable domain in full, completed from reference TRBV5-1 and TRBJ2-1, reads KAGVTQTPRYLIKTRGQQVTLSCSPISGHRSVSWYQQTPGQGLQFLFEYFSETQRNKGNFPGRFSGRQFSNSRSEMNVSTLELGDSALYLCASSLSGGSSYNEQFFGPGTRLTVL.

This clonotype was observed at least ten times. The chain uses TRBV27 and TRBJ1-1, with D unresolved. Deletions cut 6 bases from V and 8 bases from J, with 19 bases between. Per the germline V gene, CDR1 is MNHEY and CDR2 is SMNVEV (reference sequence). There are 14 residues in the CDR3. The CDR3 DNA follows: TGTGCCAGCAGAAGTGAGTCATGGTCCGACGAAGCTTTCTTT. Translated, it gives CASRSESWSDEAFF.

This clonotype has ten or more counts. CDR3 sequence (DNA): TGTGCCAGCAGCGTAGGCCTTCTGGGAAATTCACCCCTCCACTTT. This codes for CASSVGLLGNSPLHF. The chain carries TRBV9 and TRBJ1-6; D remains ambiguous. Trimming took off 0 bases at V and 7 bases at J, with 11 bases between the two ends. Per germline, CDR1 SGDLS and CDR2 YYNGEE. The CDR3 is 15 residues long.

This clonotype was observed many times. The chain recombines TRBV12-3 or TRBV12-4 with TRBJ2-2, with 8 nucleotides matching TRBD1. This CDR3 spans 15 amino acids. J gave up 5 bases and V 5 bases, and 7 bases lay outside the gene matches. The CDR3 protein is CASSPTGVRTGELFF. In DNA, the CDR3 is TGTGCCAGCAGTCCGACAGGGGTCAGGACCGGGGAGCTGTTTTTT.

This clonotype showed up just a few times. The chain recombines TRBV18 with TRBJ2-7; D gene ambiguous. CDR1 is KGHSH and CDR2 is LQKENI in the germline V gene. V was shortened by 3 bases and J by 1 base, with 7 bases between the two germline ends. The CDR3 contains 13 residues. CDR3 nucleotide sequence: TGTGCCAGCTCACCGTTCTTTTCCTACGAGCAGTACTTC. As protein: CASSPFFSYEQYF. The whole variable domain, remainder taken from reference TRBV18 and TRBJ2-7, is NAGVMQNPRHLVRRRGQEARLRCSPMKGHSHVYWYRQLPEEGLKFMVYLQKENIIDESGMPKERFSAEFPKEGPSILRIQQVVRGDSAAYFCASSPFFSYEQYFGPGTRLTVT.

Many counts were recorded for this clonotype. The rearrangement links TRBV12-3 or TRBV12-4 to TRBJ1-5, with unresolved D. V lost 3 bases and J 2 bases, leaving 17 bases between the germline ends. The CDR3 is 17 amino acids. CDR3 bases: TGTGCCAGCAGTTTGCGAGCGGGGTTCTTAGGCAATCAGCCCCAGCATTTT. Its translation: CASSLRAGFLGNQPQHF.

The CDR3 loop is CASSQAGHGYTF. The DNA of the CDR3 is TGTGCCAGCAGCCAAGCAGGCCATGGCTACACCTTC. The rearrangement uses TRBV14 and TRBJ1-2; D is unclear. Germline values: CDR1 SGHDN, CDR2 FVKESK. V lost 1 base, J lost 6 bases, and 6 bases lay in between. The CDR3 extends over 12 amino acids.